These 19 T cell receptor beta chains came from one sample sequenced in a study of T cells in Graves' hyperthyroidism and ophthalmopathy. Using RNA transcripts as the source, TCR beta CDR3 regions were amplified. Carried out on the TCR CDR3, a first-round RT-PCR used the HTBI primer set. MiXCR, run by TCRdb on the multiplex PCR reads, gives a single entry per CDR3 protein. The repertoire holds about 840,000 distinct CDR3 sequences, with around 38% as singletons. Sequencing input: blood. These receptors all come from a man aged 18 to 30 with Graves' hyperthyroidism.

This clonotype has at least ten counts. J is TRBJ2-7 and V is TRBV10-1; D gene ambiguous. With 3 bases removed from V and 6 bases from J, the gap between germline ends came to 12 bases. The CDR3 sequence is 13 residues long. Germline CDR1 is WNHNN and CDR2 is SYGVQD (reference sequence). CDR3 sequence reads: CASSERPVSEQYF. As DNA, the CDR3 is TGCGCCAGCAGTGAAAGACCCGTCAGCGAGCAGTACTTC.

This clonotype was detected many times. This chain uses TRBV7-9 with TRBJ1-1, with a possible D match to TRBD1 (5 bases). The CDR3 runs 15 residues. V was shortened by 3 bases and J by 0 bases, with 11 bases between the two germline ends. Germline V gives CDR1 SEHNR, CDR2 FQNEAQ (reference sequence). The CDR3 DNA is TGTGCCAGCAGCTTCCCGGGACGGCTGAACACTGAAGCTTTCTTT. Residues: CASSFPGRLNTEAFF.

The rearrangement uses TRBV6-1 and TRBJ2-5; tentative D call: TRBD2 (6 bases). The CDR3 is made up of 12 amino acids. V dropped 8 bases and J dropped 5 bases, with 12 bases sitting between them. CDR1 is MNHNS and CDR2 is SASEGT in the germline V gene. CDR3 nucleotides: TGTGCCAGCGGGGACTTTGGGGAGACCCAGTACTTC. This sequence encodes CASGDFGETQYF.

The CDR3, as DNA: TGTGCCAGTACCGTTGGGGTTTCTGGGGCCAACGTCCTGACTTTC. Its protein is CASTVGVSGANVLTF. The chain links TRBV9 to TRBJ2-6; D remains ambiguous. The CDR3 extends over 15 amino acids. The V end lost 8 bases, the J end lost 1 base, and 13 bases lay between the germline ends. The germline V gene encodes CDR1 SGDLS and CDR2 YYNGEE. The whole variable domain, filled in from reference TRBV9 and TRBJ2-6, reads DSGVTQTPKHLITATGQRVTLRCSPRSGDLSVYWYQQSLDQGLQFLIQYYNGEERAKGNILERFSAQQFPDLHSELNLSSLELGDSALYFCASTVGVSGANVLTFGAGSRLTVL.

This clonotype was seen repeatedly, ten times or more. The chain employs TRBV7-2 and TRBJ2-7; no reliable D call. The CDR3 extends over 11 amino acids. Per the germline V gene, CDR1 is SGHTA and CDR2 is FQGNSA. Deletions cut 5 bases from V and 2 bases from J, with 4 bases between. In DNA, the CDR3 is TGTGCCAGCAGCCCAGCCTACGAGCAGTACTTC. Translation gives CASSPAYEQYF.

The genes are TRBV7-3 and TRBJ2-7; 7 bases are a match to TRBD2. CDR1 and CDR2 from the germline V gene are SGHTA and FQGTGA. V gave up 6 bases and J gave up 7 bases; unmatched junction bases: 9. The CDR3 runs to 13 residues. CDR3: CASSSQEGGEQYF. CDR3 DNA: TGTGCCAGCAGTTCACAGGAGGGAGGGGAGCAGTACTTC.

This clonotype was counted between two and nine times. The chain couples TRBV5-6 to TRBJ1-1, with D perhaps matching TRBD1 (5 bases). With 6 bases removed from V and 4 bases from J, the gap between germline ends came to 13 bases. The CDR3 has 13 amino acids. Germline CDR1 reads SGHDT; CDR2 reads YYEEEE. The CDR3 sequence is CASTRVSTTEAFF. CDR3 nucleotide sequence: TGTGCCAGCACCAGGGTTTCGACCACTGAAGCTTTCTTT.

The V and J genes are TRBV7-6 and TRBJ2-7, with no clear D. The V gene's germline CDR1 is SGHVS and CDR2 FNYEAQ. The CDR3 covers 14 residues. Trimming left V 6 bases short and J 2 bases short, with 14 bases between. CDR3 sequence: CASSYGSPPYEQYF. The CDR3 DNA sequence: TGTGCCAGCAGTTACGGGTCCCCGCCCTACGAGCAGTACTTC.

For this clonotype: At one of its ends the junction is not consistent with the germline gene, which may arise from a read error. This rearrangement joins TRBV29-1 to TRBJ2-5, with TRBD2 matching 12 bases. Germline lookup yields CDR1 SQVTM and CDR2 ANQGSEA. This CDR3 is built from 12 residues. CDR3 sequence (DNA): TGCAGCGGCCGACTAGCGGGAGAGGTTCAAAGTTTC. It is translated as CSGRLAGEVQSF.

In its sample, this clonotype was seen a few times. The gene calls are TRBV7-8 and TRBJ2-7, with TRBD2 identical over 7 bases. The V gene end was trimmed by 5 bases and the J gene end by 0 bases; junction bases not matched to a gene: 13. Germline CDR1 and CDR2: SGHVS and FQNEAQ. This CDR3 has 17 amino acids. Written as DNA, the CDR3 is TGTGCCAGCAGCCCCTGGTGGAGGGAGGGTAGCTCCTACGAGCAGTACTTC. Translating gives CASSPWWREGSSYEQYF.

As concerns this clonotype: One end of the junction varies from germline; a read error may be responsible. This rearrangement joins TRBV10-3 to TRBJ1-1, with D perhaps matching TRBD1 (5 bases). The CDR3 runs 16 residues. Germline V lookup: CDR1 ENHRY, CDR2 SYGVKD. The CDR3 loop reads CAIFPLVREVEGEALF. DNA for the CDR3: TGTGCCATTTTTCCTCTGGTCAGGGAGGTGGAGGGAGAAGCTTTGTTT.

The chain recombines TRBV11-1 with TRBJ2-3, with 13 positions matching TRBD2. CDR3 length: 16 amino acids. CDR1 is SGHAT and CDR2 is FQDESV in the germline V gene (reference sequence). V shed 5 bases, J shed 6 bases, and the junction held 8 bases outside the gene matches. CDR3 in DNA: TGTGCCAGCAGCCTACTAGCGGGAGGGCCCTCCGATACGCAGTATTTT. Translated, it gives CASSLLAGGPSDTQYF.

This clonotype was recorded at least ten times. The rearrangement joins TRBV5-1 to TRBJ2-6; the D is unclear. The V gene lost 7 bases and the J gene lost 4 bases, with 6 bases spanning the gap. This CDR3 contains 12 residues. Germline values: CDR1 SGHRS, CDR2 YFSETQ. The CDR3 DNA follows: TGCGCCAGCCTTATAGGGGCCAACGTCCTGACTTTC. This codes for CASLIGANVLTF.

This chain uses TRBV20-1 with TRBJ1-5; TRBD1 might be the D (6 bases). Germline lookup yields CDR1 DFQATT and CDR2 SNEGSKA (reference sequence). V was cut by 4 bases and J by 11 bases, with 18 bases left in between. The CDR3 extends over 13 amino acids. This chain's CDR3 is CSANGGQKGTQHF. In nucleotides, the CDR3 is TGCAGTGCTAACGGTGGACAGAAAGGGACCCAGCATTTT.

This clonotype was recorded at least ten times. The gene calls are TRBV29-1 and TRBJ2-7; 9 positions match TRBD1. CDR3 length: 16 amino acids. With V trimmed by 5 bases and J by 2 bases, 13 bases remained unmatched. Germline V gives CDR1 SQVTM, CDR2 ANQGSEA. The CDR3 DNA sequence: TGCAGCGTTTGGGGGGGACAGGGCCCCGCGCCCTACGAGCAGTACTTC. It is translated as CSVWGGQGPAPYEQYF.

This clonotype was seen only once. The genes are TRBV2 and TRBJ2-7, with 9 bases matching TRBD1. V shed 4 bases and J 2 bases; nucleotides not matched to a gene: 3. CDR1 and CDR2 (germline): SNHLY, FYNNEI. CDR3 size: 14 residues. The CDR3 loop is CASSVTGGAYEQYF. CDR3 bases: TGTGCCAGCAGTGTGACAGGGGGGGCCTACGAGCAGTACTTC.

The chain carries TRBV9 and TRBJ2-2; D tentatively fits TRBD1 or TRBD2 (5 bases each). The germline V gene has CDR1 SGDLS and CDR2 YYNGEE. The CDR3 runs to 19 residues. V lost 4 bases and J 0 bases, leaving 22 bases between the germline ends. In DNA, the CDR3 is TGTGCCAGCAGCCCCCGCTGGACGACCGGGACGGCGAACACCGGGGAGCTGTTTTTT. Translating it yields CASSPRWTTGTANTGELFF.

This clonotype showed up just once. A much bigger clone sits one base away, suggesting this may be a read error. This chain uses TRBV24-1 with TRBJ1-4; no reliable D call. V lost 3 bases and J lost 6, with 16 bases in between. The CDR3 is 16 residues long. CDR1 is KGHDR, CDR2 SFDVKD, per germline. The CDR3, as DNA: TGTGCCACCAGTGATAGCTGCCCGGGAGTGTATGAAAAACTGTTTTTT. This gives the protein CATSDSCPGVYEKLFF.

This clonotype was seen a handful of times. The chain couples TRBV7-9 to TRBJ2-7; tentative D call: TRBD1 (6 bases). Germline CDR1 is SEHNR and CDR2 is FQNEAQ (reference sequence). The CDR3 has 15 residues. V was cut by 1 base and J by 6 bases, with 16 bases left in between. Here the CDR3 DNA reads TGTGCCAGCAGCTTAGTGGGGGCGGGCTTGGGCGAGCAGTACTTC. Translating gives CASSLVGAGLGEQYF.